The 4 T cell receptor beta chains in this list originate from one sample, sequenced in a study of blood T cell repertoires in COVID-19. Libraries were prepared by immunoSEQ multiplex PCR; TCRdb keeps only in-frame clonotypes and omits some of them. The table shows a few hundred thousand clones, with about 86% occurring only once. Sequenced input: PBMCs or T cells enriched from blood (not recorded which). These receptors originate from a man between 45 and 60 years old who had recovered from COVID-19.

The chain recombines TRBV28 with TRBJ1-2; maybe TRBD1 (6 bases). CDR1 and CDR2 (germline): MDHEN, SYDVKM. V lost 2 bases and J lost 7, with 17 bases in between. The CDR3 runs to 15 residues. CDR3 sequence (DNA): TGTGCCAGCAGTTTAGAGGGGACACTCGTGGGTGGCTACACCTTC. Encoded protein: CASSLEGTLVGGYTF.

The CDR3 region has the DNA TGTGCCATCAAGAGAGAAATTGGCTACACCTTC. Protein sequence: CAIKREIGYTF. The gene calls are TRBV10-3 and TRBJ1-2, with D uncertain. The CDR3 is 11 residues long. Trimming shortened V by 7 bases and J by 7 bases, and 10 bases separated the two germline ends. Germline values: CDR1 ENHRY, CDR2 SYGVKD.

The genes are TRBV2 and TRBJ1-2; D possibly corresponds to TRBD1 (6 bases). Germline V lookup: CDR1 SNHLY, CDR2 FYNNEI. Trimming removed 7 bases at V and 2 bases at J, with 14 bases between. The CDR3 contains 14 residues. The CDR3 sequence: CASTGHQPNYGYTF. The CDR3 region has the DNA TGTGCCAGCACGGGACATCAGCCCAACTATGGCTACACCTTC.

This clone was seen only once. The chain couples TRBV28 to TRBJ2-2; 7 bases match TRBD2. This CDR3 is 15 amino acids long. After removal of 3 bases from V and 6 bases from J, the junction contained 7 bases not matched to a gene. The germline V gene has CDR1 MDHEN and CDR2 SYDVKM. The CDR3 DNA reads TGTGCCAGCAGTTTTTCTAGCGGAGGGGCCGGGGAGCTGTTTTTT. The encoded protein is CASSFSSGGAGELFF.